This T cell receptor (beta chain) came from a study of shared T cell receptors in the human thymus (dated by TCRdb to the early 2020s). A note on the overall study: The study investigated the way shared, self-reactive T-cell receptor alpha chains are produced in the human thymus.

The library was built by means of the immunoSEQ multiplex PCR assay. Sourced from immuneACCESS, this table was stored by TCRdb with only in-frame sequences that have V and J called. A share of the clones is absent; for the studies checked, an unresolved V gene accounts for under half, and the remainder has no known explanation. Present in this sample are some 640,000 clones, around 87% of which were seen just once. Of the sample, 0.009% to 0.0095% falls within the top ten clones. For this clone: Its antigen is currently not known. Base qualities are not recorded, but no much larger clone differs from it by a single base.

These same data were also listed under a study on human thymus T cells. That second report states: The donors were immunologically healthy infants in Finland who had open corrective cardiac surgery for congenital heart defects. Thymus tissue was collected as surgical resects that were removed during corrective cardiac surgery. V and J gene segment usage appeared biased in both thymic and peripheral blood repertoires. According to the related research, thymic TCR repertoires were highly overlapping among unrelated individuals. The study characterized TCR alpha and beta repertoires from under 10 infant thymus samples and a few related peripheral blood samples. Donor ages ranging from about 7 to 250 days were recorded, and a handful of male and a couple of female infants were included in the cohort. Thymocytes were mechanically released from the tissue and were stored as pellets of roughly 9-31 million cells at -70 degrees C. A QIAsymphony instrument was used to extract genomic DNA from frozen cell pellets. TCRB and TCRAD loci were amplified from a standardized quantity of quality-controlled genomic DNA using the immunoSEQ multiplex PCR assay. The V(D)J region was spanned by amplicons of a length sufficient to cover the CDR3 and to identify V and J genes. Through the commercial immunoSEQ service, the amplicons were sequenced on an Illumina platform. Primer bias and sequencing errors were corrected using previously described methods, and TCRAD and TCRB definitions followed the IMGT database. Repertoires were analysed with immunoSEQ Analyzer 3.0 and VDJTools, covering basic statistics, V/J segment usage, diversity estimates, rarefaction and pairwise overlap. Chao1, ChaoE, Efron-Thisted, Shannon and inverse Simpson indices were used to estimate diversity, which was also estimated on datasets down-sampled to the smallest sample. Repertoire overlap was determined by strict matching of CDR3 nucleotide sequence, V gene and J gene, and Jaccard-based multidimensional scaling clustering was applied. On average, approximately 800,000 unique TCRB clonotypes were obtained from thymus samples, compared with 65,000 to 90,000 from blood samples.

The sample comprised thymocytes. The TCR originated in a boy in the first two years of life with a congenital heart defect. Donor details come from another sample of the same person, matched by shared clones.

The sequenced DNA is TGTGCCTGGAGCCCCACTAGCGGGGGAGATGTAACTGAGCAGTTCTTC. This sequence encodes CAWSPTSGGDVTEQFF. The rearrangement combines TRBV30 with TRBJ2-1; TRBD2 lines up with 11 middle nucleotides. The CDR3 runs 16 amino acids, cysteine and phenylalanine included. Of all the DNA, just the CDR3 is kept, 48 bases in frame from base 1. Sequences GTSNPN (CDR1) and SVGIG (CDR2) are obtained from the germline V gene (reference sequence). Trimming takes 3 bases off V and 9 bases off J; junction bases not matched to a gene: 13.